A selection of T cell receptor beta chains follows, all from one sample in a study of T-cell memory formation after mild COVID-19. TCRdb called the 5' RACE reads again in MiXCR, with one record for every CDR3 protein. Counted here are 550,000 to 700,000 distinct CDR3 sequences, roughly 18% occurring once; the ten biggest clones make up around 11%. The sample was PBMCs or a T cell subset sorted from them (not recorded which). The receptors derive from an adult woman who had mild COVID-19 (a few samples of this study predate the infection). Cell type and time point are not known. The CDR3 runs from the conserved cysteine through the conserved F or W. Fields, in order: V gene, clone size, J gene, CDR3 length, D gene, CDR3 DNA, CDR3 protein. D genes are given only for firm matches. The size entry is marked missing in some rows and otherwise reads once, few, many or a size class.

TRBV20-1	-	TRBJ2-7	15	TRBD2	TGCAGTGCCCCCCTAATAGAGCGGGGACGTTACGAGCAGTACTTC	CSAPLIERGRYEQYF
TRBV20-1	few	TRBJ1-5	15	-	TGCAGTGCTATGAAGGGGGGGACGAGCAATCAGCCCCAGCATTTT	CSAMKGGTSNQPQHF
TRBV11-2	-	TRBJ2-7	12	-	TGTGCCAGCGGTCGAAGATTTCACGAGCAGTACTTC	CASGRRFHEQYF
TRBV6-2/TRBV6-3	-	TRBJ2-3	16	TRBD2	TGTGCCAGCACCTCTCCACCGGGACTAGCCGGAGATACGCAGTATTTT	CASTSPPGLAGDTQYF
TRBV7-9	-	TRBJ1-2	13	-	TGTGCCAGCACCGAGACAGCCGACTATGGCTACACCTTC	CASTETADYGYTF
TRBV12-3/TRBV12-4	-	TRBJ1-2	13	TRBD1	TGTGCCAGCAGGGGGGGACAGACAAATGGCTACACCTTC	CASRGGQTNGYTF
TRBV4-1	-	TRBJ2-3	15	-	TGCGCCAGCAGCCGATCGGGGACTGCACCGTATACGCAGTATTTT	CASSRSGTAPYTQYF
TRBV12-3/TRBV12-4	-	TRBJ2-7	15	TRBD1	TGTGCCAGCAGACCGGGGACAGGGGGCACCTACGAGCAGTACTTC	CASRPGTGGTYEQYF
TRBV10-2	-	TRBJ1-1	14	-	TGCGCCAGCAGTGAGGTGCGAATGAACACTGAAGCTTTCTTT	CASSEVRMNTEAFF
TRBV29-1	few	TRBJ2-3	14	-	TGCAGCGTTGAGGTGCAGGCCCTCACAGATACGCAGTATTTT	CSVEVQALTDTQYF
TRBV12-3/TRBV12-4	-	TRBJ2-5	14	-	TGTGCCAGCAGTTTGATGGGGGCCCAAGAGACCCAGTACTTC	CASSLMGAQETQYF
TRBV7-3	many	TRBJ2-1	18	TRBD2	TGTGCCAGCAGCTTAAGCGTAGCGGGGGGTTCCTCCTACAATGAGCAGTTCTTC	CASSLSVAGGSSYNEQFF
TRBV13	-	TRBJ2-1	17	TRBD1	TGTGCCAGCAGCTTAGACCCCCAACAGGGGGCTCTGGATGAGCAGTTCTTC	CASSLDPQQGALDEQFF
TRBV27	few	TRBJ2-1	17	TRBD1	TGTGCCAGCAGTTCCCCGAGACAGGGGTTTTCTTCCGATGAGCAGTTCTTC	CASSSPRQGFSSDEQFF
TRBV4-1	-	TRBJ1-5	17	TRBD1	TGCGCCAGCAGCCACCGCCCGGGACAGGGATCCAATCAGCCCCAGCATTTT	CASSHRPGQGSNQPQHF
TRBV24-1	-	TRBJ2-2	16	-	TGTGCCACCAGTGTTCGGGGTAGCTGGAACACCGGGGAGCTGTTTTTT	CATSVRGSWNTGELFF
TRBV7-9	few	TRBJ1-5	17	-	TGTGCCAGCGCCGCTTTCGGTGAGGGTATTAGCAATCAGCCCCAGCATTTT	CASAAFGEGISNQPQHF